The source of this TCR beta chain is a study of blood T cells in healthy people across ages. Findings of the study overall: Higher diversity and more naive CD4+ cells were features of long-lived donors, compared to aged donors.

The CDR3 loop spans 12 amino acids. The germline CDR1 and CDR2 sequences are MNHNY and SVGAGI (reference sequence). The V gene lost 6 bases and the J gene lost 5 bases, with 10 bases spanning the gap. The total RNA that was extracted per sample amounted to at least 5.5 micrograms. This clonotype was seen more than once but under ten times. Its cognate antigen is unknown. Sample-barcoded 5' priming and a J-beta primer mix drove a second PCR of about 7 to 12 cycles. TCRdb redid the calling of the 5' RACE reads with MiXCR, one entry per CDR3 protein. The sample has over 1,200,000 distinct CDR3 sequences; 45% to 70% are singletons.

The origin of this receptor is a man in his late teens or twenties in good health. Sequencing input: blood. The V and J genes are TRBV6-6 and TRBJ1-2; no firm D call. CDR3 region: CASRLTAYGYTF. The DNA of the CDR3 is TGTGCCAGCAGGCTGACGGCATATGGCTACACCTTC.